The TCR beta chain under discussion was sequenced for a study of blood T cells in healthy people across ages. Across the whole study: Using template switching, researchers captured about one barcoded beta molecule for each two T cells.

For this clonotype: Its specificity is unknown. This may come from a read error, since a much larger clone is one base off.

Together with a sample-barcoded 5' primer, a J-beta primer mix was included in a second PCR lasting about 7 to 11 cycles. A tag from a template-switch adaptor with 12 random nucleotides marked each cDNA molecule. TCRdb used MiXCR to reprocess the 5' RACE reads, holding one entry per CDR3 protein. The top ten hold approximately 15% of the sample, which has roughly 900,000 distinct CDR3 sequences, 25% to 30% seen once. Broader study findings: While age rose, TCR beta diversity per million T cells dropped in a roughly linear way. Without sorted subsets, naive and antigen-experienced compartments could not be conclusively compared.

The CDR3 totals 15 residues. Germline V gives CDR1 KGHSH, CDR2 LQKENI. The chain uses TRBV18 and TRBJ2-5; TRBD1 matches 8 bases. The J call is uncertain, as TRBJ2-1 better fits the DNA end. The sample was blood. This TCR was sampled from an elderly woman in good health. The CDR3 loop reads CASSPRDRPQETQFF. Written as DNA, the CDR3 is TGTGCCAGCTCACCCCGGGACAGGCCCCAAGAGACCCAGTTCTTC.